This T cell receptor beta chain was captured in a study of blood T cell repertoires in COVID-19. As for the study in general: Sites in the United States, Italy and Spain provided acute and convalescent COVID-19 samples.

Sequencing was performed with immunoSEQ multiplex PCR; in TCRdb, only in-frame clones are kept and a portion is missing. The sample records around 160,000 clones, 75% to 85% being singletons. This CDR3 spans 15 amino acids. V trimming: 3 bases; J trimming: 4 bases; junction bases outside the gene matches: 4. Looked up from germline, CDR1 is SGDLS and CDR2 is YYNGEE. This chain joins TRBV9 and TRBJ2-1, with 10 bases matching TRBD1. This receptor was obtained from a human donor with acute or convalescent COVID-19. The donor label of this sample is uncertain. The sequenced material came from peripheral blood. The CDR3 region has the DNA TGTGCCAGCAGCGATGGACAGGGGGATTACAATGAGCAGTTCTTC. Amino acid sequence: CASSDGQGDYNEQFF.